This T cell receptor beta chain was observed in a study of blood T cells in healthy people across ages. The germline V and J ends were trimmed by 3 bases and 11 bases, with 16 bases remaining between them. Germline V gives CDR1 LNHDA, CDR2 SQIVND (reference sequence). CDR3 length equals 13 residues. Next came a second PCR, run for about 7 to 12 cycles, which used a sample-barcoded 5' primer along with a J-beta primer mix. TCRdb used MiXCR to reprocess the 5' RACE reads, holding one entry per CDR3 protein. The sample has about 500,000 distinct CDR3 sequences; nearly 25% are singletons. There are a few counts of this clonotype. The same sample was also used in a study of T cells of mothers and their children.

Sequencing input: blood. V usage is TRBV19 and J usage is TRBJ1-1; D is unresolved. This clonotype originated in a boy aged 5-17 years in good health. Written as DNA, the CDR3 is TGTGCCAGTAGTATTTGGCCTAACACTGGGGCTTTCTTT. Its translation: CASSIWPNTGAFF.